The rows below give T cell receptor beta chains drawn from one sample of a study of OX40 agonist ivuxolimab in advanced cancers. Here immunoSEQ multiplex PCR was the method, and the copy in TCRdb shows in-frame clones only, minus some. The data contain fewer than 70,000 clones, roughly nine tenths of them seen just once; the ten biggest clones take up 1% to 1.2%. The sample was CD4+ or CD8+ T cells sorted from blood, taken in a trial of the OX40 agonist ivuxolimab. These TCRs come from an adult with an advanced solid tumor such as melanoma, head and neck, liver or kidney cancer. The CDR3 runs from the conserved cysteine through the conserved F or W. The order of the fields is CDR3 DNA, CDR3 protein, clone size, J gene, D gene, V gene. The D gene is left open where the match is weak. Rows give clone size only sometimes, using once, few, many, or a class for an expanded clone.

TGTGCCAGCAGCGGGACGGCAGGTGAAGCTTTCTTT	CASSGTAGEAFF	.	TRBJ1-1	.	TRBV6-5
TGTGCCAGCAGCGTAGGGTATCCCGGAAACGAGCAGTACTTC	CASSVGYPGNEQYF	.	TRBJ2-7	.	TRBV5-4
TGTGCCAGCAGCTTACACCGGGGCTCAAGCGAAGGCTACACCTTC	CASSLHRGSSEGYTF	once	TRBJ1-2	.	TRBV7-2
TGTGCCAGCAGTACAGGGGTATATGAGCAGTTCTTC	CASSTGVYEQFF	.	TRBJ2-1	TRBD1	TRBV2
TGTGCCAGTAGTATCGGGACGGGCAATCAGCCCCAGCATTTT	CASSIGTGNQPQHF	.	TRBJ1-5	.	TRBV19
TGCGCCAGCAGTGATGGAGGGACTGGAAACACCATATATTTT	CASSDGGTGNTIYF	.	TRBJ1-3	.	TRBV10-1
TGTGCCAGTAATACCGGGACAGGGGGGTCCGGGGAGCTGTTTTTT	CASNTGTGGSGELFF	once	TRBJ2-2	TRBD1	TRBV19
TGCGCCAGCAGCCTCCAGGGTAGGAACACTGAAGCTTTCTTT	CASSLQGRNTEAFF	.	TRBJ1-1	.	TRBV4-1
TGTGCCAGCAGTCAGACTAGCCGGAGGAACAATGAGCAGTTCTTC	CASSQTSRRNNEQFF	.	TRBJ2-1	TRBD2	TRBV2
TGTGCCAGCAGCCAAACAGGGTTGGGGGCAGATACGCAGTATTTT	CASSQTGLGADTQYF	.	TRBJ2-3	.	TRBV11-2
TGTGCCAGCAGCCGTAGCGGGGGGGCTCCCGGGGAGCTGTTTTTT	CASSRSGGAPGELFF	.	TRBJ2-2	TRBD2	TRBV5-4
TGTGCCAGCAGCTTAGTCGCGGGGGACGCTTCACCCCTCCACTTT	CASSLVAGDASPLHF	few	TRBJ1-6	.	TRBV11-2
TGTGCCACCTCTAAGGGATCAGGGGCGAGCACTGAAGCTTTCTTT	CATSKGSGASTEAFF	once	TRBJ1-1	.	TRBV6-5